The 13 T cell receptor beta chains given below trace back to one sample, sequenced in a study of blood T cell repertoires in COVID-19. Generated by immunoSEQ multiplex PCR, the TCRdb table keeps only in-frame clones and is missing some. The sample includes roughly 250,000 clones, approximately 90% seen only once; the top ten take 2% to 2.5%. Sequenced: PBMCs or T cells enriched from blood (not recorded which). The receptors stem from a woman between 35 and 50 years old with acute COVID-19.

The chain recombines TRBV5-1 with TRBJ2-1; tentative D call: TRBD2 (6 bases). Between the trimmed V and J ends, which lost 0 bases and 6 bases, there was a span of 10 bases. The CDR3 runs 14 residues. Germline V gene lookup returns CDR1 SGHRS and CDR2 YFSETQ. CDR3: CASSLGGTTNEQFF. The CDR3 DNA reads TGCGCCAGCAGCTTGGGCGGGACGACCAATGAGCAGTTCTTC. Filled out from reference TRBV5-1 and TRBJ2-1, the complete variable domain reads KAGVTQTPRYLIKTRGQQVTLSCSPISGHRSVSWYQQTPGQGLQFLFEYFSETQRNKGNFPGRFSGRQFSNSRSEMNVSTLELGDSALYLCASSLGGTTNEQFFGPGTRLTVL.

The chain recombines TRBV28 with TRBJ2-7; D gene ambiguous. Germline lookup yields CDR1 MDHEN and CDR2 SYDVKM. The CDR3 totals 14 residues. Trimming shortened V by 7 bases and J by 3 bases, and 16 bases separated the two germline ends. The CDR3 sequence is CASTPGLSIYEQYF. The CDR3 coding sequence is TGTGCCAGCACTCCAGGCCTTTCAATCTACGAGCAGTACTTC.

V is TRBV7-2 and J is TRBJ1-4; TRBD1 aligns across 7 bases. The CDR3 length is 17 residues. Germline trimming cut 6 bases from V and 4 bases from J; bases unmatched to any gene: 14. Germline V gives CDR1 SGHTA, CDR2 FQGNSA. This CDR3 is CASSTGVRGDHNEKLFF. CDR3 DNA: TGTGCCAGCAGTACGGGGGTCAGGGGGGATCATAATGAAAAACTGTTTTTT. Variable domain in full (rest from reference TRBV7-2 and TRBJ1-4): GAGVSQSPSNKVTEKGKDVELRCDPISGHTALYWYRQSLGQGLEFLIYFQGNSAPDKSGLPSDRFSAERTGGSVSTLTIQRTQQEDSAVYLCASSTGVRGDHNEKLFFGSGTQLSVL.

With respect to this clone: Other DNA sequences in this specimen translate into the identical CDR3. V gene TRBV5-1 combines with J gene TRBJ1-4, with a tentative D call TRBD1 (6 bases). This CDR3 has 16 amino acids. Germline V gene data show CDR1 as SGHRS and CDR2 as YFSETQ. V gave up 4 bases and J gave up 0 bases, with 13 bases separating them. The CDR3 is CASSATGGATNEKLFF. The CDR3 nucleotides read TGCGCCAGCAGCGCGACAGGTGGGGCAACTAATGAAAAACTGTTTTTT.

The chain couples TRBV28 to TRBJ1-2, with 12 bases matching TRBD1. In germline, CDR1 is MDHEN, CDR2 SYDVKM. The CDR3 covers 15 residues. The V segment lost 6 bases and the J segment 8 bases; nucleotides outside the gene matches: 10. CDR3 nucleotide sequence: TGTGCCAGCAGACCCGGGACAGGGGGCGCCTTGGGCTACACCTTC. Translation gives CASRPGTGGALGYTF.

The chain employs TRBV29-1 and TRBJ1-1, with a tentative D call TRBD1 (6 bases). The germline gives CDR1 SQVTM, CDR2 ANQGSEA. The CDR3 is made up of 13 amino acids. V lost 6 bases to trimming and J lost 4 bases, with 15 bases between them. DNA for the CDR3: TGCAGCGTGGGCCGCGGGGGCATCACTGAAGCTTTCTTT. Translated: CSVGRGGITEAFF.

CDR3 DNA: TGTGCCAGCAGCCGACAAGGGGGTTCGGACGGGGAGCTGTTTTTT. Protein: CASSRQGGSDGELFF. This sequence joins TRBV5-4 and TRBJ2-2; tentative D call: TRBD1 (6 bases). This CDR3 comprises 15 residues. Deletions cut 4 bases from V and 7 bases from J, with 17 bases between. Germline assignment: CDR1 SGHNT and CDR2 YYREEE (reference sequence).

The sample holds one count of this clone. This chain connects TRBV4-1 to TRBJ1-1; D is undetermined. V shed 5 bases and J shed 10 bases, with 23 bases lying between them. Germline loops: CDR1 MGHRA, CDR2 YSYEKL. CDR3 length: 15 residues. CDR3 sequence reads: CASSNHREAPGRAFF. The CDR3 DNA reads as TGCGCCAGCAGCAATCACCGGGAGGCCCCGGGCCGAGCTTTCTTT.

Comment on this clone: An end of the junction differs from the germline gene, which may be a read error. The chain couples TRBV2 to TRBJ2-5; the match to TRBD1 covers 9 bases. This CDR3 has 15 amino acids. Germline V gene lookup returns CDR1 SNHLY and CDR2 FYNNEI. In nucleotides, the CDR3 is TGTGCCAGCAGAGAAGGTCACAGGGGGCGAGAGACCCAGTACTTC. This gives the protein CASREGHRGRETQYF.

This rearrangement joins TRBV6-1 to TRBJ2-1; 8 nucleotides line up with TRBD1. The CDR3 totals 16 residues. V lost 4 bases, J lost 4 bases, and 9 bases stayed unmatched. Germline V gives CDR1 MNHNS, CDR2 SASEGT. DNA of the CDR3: TGTGCCAGCAGTGGGGTCGACAGGGGCGATTACAATGAGCAGTTCTTC. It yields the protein CASSGVDRGDYNEQFF.

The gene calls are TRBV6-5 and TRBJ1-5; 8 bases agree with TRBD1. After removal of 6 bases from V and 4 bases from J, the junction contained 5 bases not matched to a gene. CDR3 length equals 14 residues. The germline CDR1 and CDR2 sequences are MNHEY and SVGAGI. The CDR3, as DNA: TGTGCCAGCAGGGAGGGACAGGTTAATCAGCCCCAGCATTTT. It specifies CASREGQVNQPQHF.

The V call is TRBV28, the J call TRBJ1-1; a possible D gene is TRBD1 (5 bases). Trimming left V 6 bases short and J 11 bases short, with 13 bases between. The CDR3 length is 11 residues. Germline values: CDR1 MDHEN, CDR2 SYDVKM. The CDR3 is CASSKGLSAFF. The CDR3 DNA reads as TGTGCCAGCAGCAAGGGGCTTTCGGCTTTCTTT.

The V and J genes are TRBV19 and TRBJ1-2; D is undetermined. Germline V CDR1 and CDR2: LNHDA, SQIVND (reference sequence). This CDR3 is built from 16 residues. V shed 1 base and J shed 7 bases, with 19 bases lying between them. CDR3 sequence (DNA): TGTGCCAGTAGTATAGTGGTAATGGGGAGGGATCGTGGCTACACCTTC. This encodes CASSIVVMGRDRGYTF.